Included here is one T cell receptor (beta chain) sequence, with context. What it binds is not known. In the study's own analysis: A distant-metastasis classifier for papillary thyroid cancer was built using CDR3 differences across clinicopathological groups. MiXCR was used by TCRdb to re-call the PCR reads. The V and J calls shown here were made by TCRdb, not taken from the authors' results. This table has 45,000 or so clones, less than 5% appearing once. Patients underwent thyroid surgery, and none had received any treatment before it. The source of the sample is a study of metastatic and nonmetastatic thyroid tumors. Study in general: Comparative analysis of repertoires was undertaken across blood and tumor or nodule tissue obtained from malignant and benign thyroid patients.

CDR1 SGHTA and CDR2 FQGNSA come from the germline V gene. There are 14 residues in the CDR3. V shed 1 base and J shed 7 bases, with 13 bases lying between them. Study results and caveats: Malignant thyroid tumors reportedly exceeded benign nodules significantly in TCR beta diversity, with the difference appearing in blood and tumor.

The rearrangement joins TRBV7-2 to TRBJ2-5; possibly TRBD2 for D (6 bases). The TCR originated in a female donor with papillary thyroid cancer or a benign thyroid nodule (not recorded which). Some clones in this sample may be carry-over from other donors' samples. Material: blood. The chain's CDR3 is CASSLEGNGGTQYF. As DNA, the CDR3 is TGTGCCAGCAGCTTAGAGGGGAACGGGGGGACCCAGTACTTC.